The subject of this entry is one T cell receptor (beta chain). Its antigen is not known. This sample was included in a study of T cells in Graves' hyperthyroidism and ophthalmopathy. Amplified TCR beta CDR3 regions derived from RNA transcripts. In the first-round RT-PCR of the TCR CDR3, the HTBI primer set was used. TCRdb re-analysed the multiplex PCR reads in MiXCR, keeping a single row per CDR3 protein. The sample includes around 690,000 distinct CDR3 sequences, roughly 20% of them seen just once. Whole-study findings and limits: Stable hyperthyroidism was told apart from ophthalmopathy by a model built on 13 V-J features. Ophthalmopathy, which appeared later, was predicted by the model a median 6.5 months before onset.

CDR3 length equals 16 residues. The germline V gene has CDR1 MDHEN and CDR2 SYDVKM. V lost 3 bases, J lost 9 bases, and 18 bases lay in between. The sample consisted of blood. The source of this sequence is a man in his thirties or forties with Graves' ophthalmopathy. The V and J genes are TRBV28 and TRBJ1-6; D is ambiguous. The CDR3 is CASSFGGPKRSSPLHF. CDR3 nucleotide sequence: TGTGCCAGCAGTTTTGGAGGGCCTAAGCGGAGTTCACCCCTCCACTTT.